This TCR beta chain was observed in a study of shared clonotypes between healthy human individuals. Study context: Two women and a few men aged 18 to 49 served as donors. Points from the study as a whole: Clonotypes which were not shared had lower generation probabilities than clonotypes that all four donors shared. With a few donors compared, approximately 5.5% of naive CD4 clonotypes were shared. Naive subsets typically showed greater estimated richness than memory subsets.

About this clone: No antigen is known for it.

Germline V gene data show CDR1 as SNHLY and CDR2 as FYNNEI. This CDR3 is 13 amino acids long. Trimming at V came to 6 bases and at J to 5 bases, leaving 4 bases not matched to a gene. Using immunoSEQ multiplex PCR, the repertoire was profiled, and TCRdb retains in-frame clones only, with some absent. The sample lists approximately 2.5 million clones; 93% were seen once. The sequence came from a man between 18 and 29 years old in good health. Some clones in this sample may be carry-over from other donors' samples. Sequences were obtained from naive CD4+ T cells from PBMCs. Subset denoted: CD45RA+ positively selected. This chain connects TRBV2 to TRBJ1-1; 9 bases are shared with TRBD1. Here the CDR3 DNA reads TGTGCCAGCAGCGGGACAGGGAGAACTGAAGCTTTCTTT. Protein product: CASSGTGRTEAFF.